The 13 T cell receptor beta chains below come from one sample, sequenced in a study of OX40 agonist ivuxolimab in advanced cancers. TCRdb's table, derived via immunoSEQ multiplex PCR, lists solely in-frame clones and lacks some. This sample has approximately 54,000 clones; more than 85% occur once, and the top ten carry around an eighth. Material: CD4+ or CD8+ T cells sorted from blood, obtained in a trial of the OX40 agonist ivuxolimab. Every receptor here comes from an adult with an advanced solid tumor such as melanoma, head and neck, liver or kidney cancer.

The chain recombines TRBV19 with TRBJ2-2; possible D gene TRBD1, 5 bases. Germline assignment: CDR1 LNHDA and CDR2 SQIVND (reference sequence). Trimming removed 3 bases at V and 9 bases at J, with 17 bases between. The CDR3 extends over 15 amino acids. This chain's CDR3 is CASSIAARGGRELFF. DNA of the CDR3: TGTGCCAGTAGTATCGCCGCTAGGGGCGGCCGGGAGCTGTTTTTT.

As DNA, the CDR3 is TGTGCCAGCAGTTACCCGGGTACTAGTGAGCAGTTCTTC. Translating it yields CASSYPGTSEQFF. The V gene is TRBV6-5, the J gene TRBJ2-1; maybe TRBD2 (5 bases). CDR3 size: 13 residues. Germline CDR1 MNHEY, CDR2 SVGAGI. The ends were cut back, 2 bases at V and 9 bases at J, with 11 bases in the middle.

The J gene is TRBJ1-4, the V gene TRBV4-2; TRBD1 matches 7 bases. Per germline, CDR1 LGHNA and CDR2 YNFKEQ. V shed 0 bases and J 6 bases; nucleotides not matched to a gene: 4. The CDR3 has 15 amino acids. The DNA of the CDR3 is TGTGCCAGCAGCCAAGAAACAGGGGTTCATGAAAAACTGTTTTTT. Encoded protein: CASSQETGVHEKLFF.

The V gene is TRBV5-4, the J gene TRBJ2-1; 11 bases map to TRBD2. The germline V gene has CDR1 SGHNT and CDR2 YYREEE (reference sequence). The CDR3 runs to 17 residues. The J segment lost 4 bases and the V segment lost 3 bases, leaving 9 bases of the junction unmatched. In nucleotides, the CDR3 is TGTGCCAGCAGCTGGAGCCCGGGACTAGCGGAGTACAATGAGCAGTTCTTC. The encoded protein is CASSWSPGLAEYNEQFF.

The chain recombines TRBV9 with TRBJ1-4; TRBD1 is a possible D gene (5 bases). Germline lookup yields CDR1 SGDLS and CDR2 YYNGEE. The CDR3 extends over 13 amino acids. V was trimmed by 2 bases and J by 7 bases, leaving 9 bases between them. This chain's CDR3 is CASSVAGGEKLFF. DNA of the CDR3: TGTGCCAGCAGCGTTGCGGGGGGTGAAAAACTGTTTTTT.

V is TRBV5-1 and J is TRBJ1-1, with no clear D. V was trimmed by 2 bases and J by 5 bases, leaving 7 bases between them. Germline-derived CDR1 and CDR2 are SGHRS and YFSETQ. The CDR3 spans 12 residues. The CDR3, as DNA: TGCGCCAGCAGCTTTTTCGGTACTGAAGCTTTCTTT. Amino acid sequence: CASSFFGTEAFF. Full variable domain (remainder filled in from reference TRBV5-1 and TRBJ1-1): KAGVTQTPRYLIKTRGQQVTLSCSPISGHRSVSWYQQTPGQGLQFLFEYFSETQRNKGNFPGRFSGRQFSNSRSEMNVSTLELGDSALYLCASSFFGTEAFFGQGTRLTVV.

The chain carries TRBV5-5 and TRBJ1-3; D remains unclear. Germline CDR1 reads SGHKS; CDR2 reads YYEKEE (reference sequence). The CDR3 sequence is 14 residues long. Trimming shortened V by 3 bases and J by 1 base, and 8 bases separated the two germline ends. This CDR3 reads CASSSTVSGNTIYF. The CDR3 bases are TGTGCCAGCAGCTCCACTGTTTCTGGAAACACCATATATTTT.

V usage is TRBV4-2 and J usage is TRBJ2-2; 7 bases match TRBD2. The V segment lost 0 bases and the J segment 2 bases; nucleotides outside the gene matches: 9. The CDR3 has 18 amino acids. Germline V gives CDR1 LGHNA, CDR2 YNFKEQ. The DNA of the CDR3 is TGTGCCAGCAGCCAAGAGGGAGGGTGGCAGTTAAACACCGGGGAGCTGTTTTTT. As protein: CASSQEGGWQLNTGELFF.

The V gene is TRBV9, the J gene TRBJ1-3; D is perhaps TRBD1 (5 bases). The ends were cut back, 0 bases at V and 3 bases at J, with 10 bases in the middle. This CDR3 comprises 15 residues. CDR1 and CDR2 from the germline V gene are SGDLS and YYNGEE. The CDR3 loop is CASSVGGTFGNTIYF. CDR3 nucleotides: TGTGCCAGCAGCGTAGGAGGGACCTTTGGAAACACCATATATTTT. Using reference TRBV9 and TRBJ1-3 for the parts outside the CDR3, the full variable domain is DSGVTQTPKHLITATGQRVTLRCSPRSGDLSVYWYQQSLDQGLQFLIQYYNGEERAKGNILERFSAQQFPDLHSELNLSSLELGDSALYFCASSVGGTFGNTIYFGEGSWLTVV.

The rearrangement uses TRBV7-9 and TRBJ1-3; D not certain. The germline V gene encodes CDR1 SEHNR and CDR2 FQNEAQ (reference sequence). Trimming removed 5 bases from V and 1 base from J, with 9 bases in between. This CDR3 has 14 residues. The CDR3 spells CASSRSSSGNTIYF. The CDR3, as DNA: TGTGCCAGCAGCCGTTCGAGTTCTGGAAACACCATATATTTT.

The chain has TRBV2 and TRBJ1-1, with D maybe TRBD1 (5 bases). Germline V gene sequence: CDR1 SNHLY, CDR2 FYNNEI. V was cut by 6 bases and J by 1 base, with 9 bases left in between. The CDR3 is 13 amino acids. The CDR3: CASRIDRNTEAFF. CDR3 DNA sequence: TGTGCCAGCAGGATAGACAGGAACACTGAAGCTTTCTTT.

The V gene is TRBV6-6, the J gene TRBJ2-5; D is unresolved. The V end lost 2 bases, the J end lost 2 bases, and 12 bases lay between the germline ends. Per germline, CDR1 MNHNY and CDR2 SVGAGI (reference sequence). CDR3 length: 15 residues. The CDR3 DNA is TGTGCCAGCAGTTACCTAGGCGGTCTTCAAGAGACCCAGTACTTC. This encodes CASSYLGGLQETQYF.

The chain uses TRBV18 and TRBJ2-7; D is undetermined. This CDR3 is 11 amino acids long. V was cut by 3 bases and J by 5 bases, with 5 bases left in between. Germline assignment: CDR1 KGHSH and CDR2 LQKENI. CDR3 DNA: TGTGCCAGCTCACCTCTGGACGAGCAGTACTTC. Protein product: CASSPLDEQYF.